The source of this T cell receptor (beta chain) is a study of blood T cells in healthy people across ages. Worth noting for this clonotype: A read error may account for a junction end that differs from germline.

Then a second PCR, running about 6 to 11 cycles, was carried out with a sample-barcoded 5' primer and a J-beta primer mix. TCRdb re-analysed the 5' RACE reads in MiXCR, keeping a single row per CDR3 protein. The sample shows around 990,000 distinct CDR3 sequences, about two fifths of them seen only once. The specimen sequenced was blood. The sequence derives from a man aged 18 to 35 in good health.

CDR3 coding DNA: TGTGCCAGCAGTTACAGGGGGTATGGGGCCAACGTCCTGGCTTTC. Its translation: CASSYRGYGANVLAF. The chain employs TRBV6-2 or TRBV6-3 and TRBJ2-6; TRBD1 might be the D (6 bases). CDR1 MNHEY and CDR2 SVGEGT come from the germline V gene. CDR3 length: 15 residues.